These T cell receptor beta chains were read from a single sample in a study of blood T cell repertoires in COVID-19. Libraries were prepared by immunoSEQ multiplex PCR; TCRdb keeps only in-frame clonotypes and omits some of them. The profile shows about 89,000 clones, 60% to 85% of them singletons. The specimen was peripheral blood. The receptors here all came from a human donor in a cohort sampled during active COVID-19. CDR3s include the opening cysteine and the closing phenylalanine or tryptophan. D genes are given only for firm matches. Not every row has a clone size; where given, it reads once, few, many or a size class.

v_gene	abundance	d_gene	j_gene	CDR3aa	CDR3nt
TRBV28	NA	TRBD1	TRBJ2-7	CASRGQGTPYEQYF	TGTGCCAGCAGAGGACAGGGGACACCCTACGAGCAGTACTTC
TRBV7-9	NA	TRBD1	TRBJ2-7	CASSHTGTGGFYEQYF	TGTGCCAGCAGCCACACCGGGACAGGGGGCTTTTACGAGCAGTACTTC
TRBV4-2	once	TRBD2	TRBJ2-3	CASSQEGRAGTDTQYF	TGTGCCAGCAGCCAAGAGGGGAGGGCCGGCACAGATACGCAGTATTTT
TRBV28	NA	NA	TRBJ1-1	CASSLRGWTEAFF	TGTGCCAGCAGTTTGAGGGGGTGGACTGAAGCTTTCTTT
TRBV21-1	NA	NA	TRBJ2-1	CASSKYRSSYNEQFF	TGTGCCAGCAGCAAATACAGGAGCTCCTACAATGAGCAGTTCTTC
TRBV25-1	NA	TRBD1	TRBJ2-1	CASSTQTGRTYNEQFF	TGTGCCAGCAGTACTCAGACAGGGCGAACCTACAATGAGCAGTTCTTC
TRBV24-1	NA	NA	TRBJ2-3	CATSDWRGPNTQYF	TGTGCCACCAGTGATTGGCGCGGCCCCAATACGCAGTATTTT
TRBV2	NA	NA	TRBJ2-5	CASSEDAGRPETQYF	TGTGCCAGCAGTGAAGATGCAGGGCGGCCAGAGACCCAGTACTTC
TRBV12-3/TRBV12-4	NA	NA	TRBJ2-1	CASSSGHEQFF	TGTGCCAGCTCCTCAGGGCATGAGCAGTTCTTC
TRBV5-5	NA	NA	TRBJ1-6	CASSLEPGESPLHF	TGTGCCAGCAGCTTGGAACCGGGGGAATCACCCCTCCACTTT
TRBV3-1/TRBV3-2	NA	NA	TRBJ1-2	CASSHLGGGGHTF	TGTGCCAGCAGCCACCTAGGGGGAGGGGGACACACCTTC
TRBV27	NA	TRBD2	TRBJ2-1	CASSSGIAGGHNEQFF	TGTGCCAGCAGTTCAGGCATAGCGGGAGGCCACAATGAGCAGTTCTTC
TRBV29-1	NA	NA	TRBJ2-5	CSVDSGSSVKTQYF	TGCAGCGTTGATTCCGGGAGTTCGGTAAAGACCCAGTACTTC
TRBV21-1	NA	NA	TRBJ2-1	CASSKARVGNEQFF	TGTGCCAGCAGCAAAGCGCGGGTTGGCAATGAGCAGTTCTTC